The present TCR beta chain was sequenced within a study of shared clonotypes between healthy human individuals. CDR3 size: 14 residues. Trimming took 6 bases from V and 1 from J, leaving 13 bases between them. Germline CDR1 is ENHRY and CDR2 is SYGVKD. The method was immunoSEQ multiplex PCR; TCRdb's version includes in-frame clones alone and lacks a portion of them. The sample records 2,500,000 or so clones, around 90% being singletons. This clonotype was sampled from a man aged 18 to 29 in good health. Some clones in this sample may be carry-over from other donors' samples. The V call is TRBV10-3, the J call TRBJ2-7; D possibly matches TRBD1 or TRBD2 (5 bases each). Sequencing input: naive CD4+ T cells from PBMCs. Regarding subset: CD45RA+ positively selected. Written as DNA, the CDR3 is TGTGCCATCAGGCAGGCAGGGAGATCCTACGAGCAGTACTTC. It translates to CAIRQAGRSYEQYF.